This T cell receptor (beta chain) was identified in a study of blood T cell repertoires in COVID-19. The CDR3 length is 15 residues. Germline V gives CDR1 LGHNA, CDR2 YNFKEQ. V was pared by 6 bases and J by 0 bases, with 15 bases between. Generated by immunoSEQ multiplex PCR, the TCRdb table keeps only in-frame clones and is missing some. This table has around 60,000 clones, 55% to 80% appearing once. Within the sample, this clone is medium-sized. The sequenced material came from peripheral blood. This clonotype was obtained from a woman in her 70s with COVID-19, enrolled during active disease. The V call is TRBV4-2, the J call TRBJ2-7, with TRBD2 as a possible D gene (6 bases). CDR3 nucleotide sequence: TGTGCCAGCAGGCCGCGGGCGGGAAGCTCCTACGAGCAGTACTTC. Its translation is CASRPRAGSSYEQYF.